The table lists the clone carrying this T cell receptor beta chain with a few counts. Its antigen is currently unknown. The V end lost 3 bases, the J end lost 2 bases, and 9 bases lay between the germline ends. This CDR3 has 14 amino acids. TCRdb passed the reads through MiXCR, listing each CDR3 protein once. The data contain more than 350,000 distinct CDR3 sequences, approximately 32% of them singletons. The data derive from a study of T cell repertoires in cytomegalovirus infection. Study context: It can be stated that public TCR beta signatures indicated CMV infection as well as a matching HLA type.

The study's findings and limits: Clonotype analysis showed dominance of the ex vivo response by HLA-C-restricted CMV-specific TCR beta clonotypes.

The origin of this receptor is a human donor in good health (CMV status not recorded). Some clones in this sample may be carry-over from other donors' samples. The sequenced sample was PBMCs. This chain joins TRBV12-3 or TRBV12-4 and TRBJ2-3, with a weak D call TRBD1 (5 bases). Here the CDR3 DNA reads TGTGCCAGCAGTTTGGTGGGGCACACAGATACGCAGTATTTT. The encoded protein is CASSLVGHTDTQYF.